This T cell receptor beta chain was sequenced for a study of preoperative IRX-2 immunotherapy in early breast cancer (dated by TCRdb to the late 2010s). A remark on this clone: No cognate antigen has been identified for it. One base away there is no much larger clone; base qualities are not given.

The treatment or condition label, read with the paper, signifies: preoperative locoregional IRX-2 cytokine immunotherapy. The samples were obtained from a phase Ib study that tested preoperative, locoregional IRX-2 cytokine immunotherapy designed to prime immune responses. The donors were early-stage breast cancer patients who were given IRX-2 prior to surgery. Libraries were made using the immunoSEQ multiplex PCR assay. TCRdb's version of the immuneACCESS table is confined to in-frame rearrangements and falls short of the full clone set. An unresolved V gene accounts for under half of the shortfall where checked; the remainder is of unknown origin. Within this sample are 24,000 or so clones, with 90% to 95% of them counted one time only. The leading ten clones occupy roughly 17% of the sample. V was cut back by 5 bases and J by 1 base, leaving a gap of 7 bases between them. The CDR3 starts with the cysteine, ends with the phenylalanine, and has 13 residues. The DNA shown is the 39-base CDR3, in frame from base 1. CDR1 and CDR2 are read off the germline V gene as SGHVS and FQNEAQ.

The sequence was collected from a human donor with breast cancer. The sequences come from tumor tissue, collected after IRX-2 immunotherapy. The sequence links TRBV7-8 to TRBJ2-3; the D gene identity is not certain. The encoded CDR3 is CASSRQGTDTQYF. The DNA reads TGTGCCAGCAGCCGCCAGGGCACAGATACGCAGTATTTT.